This TCR beta chain was sequenced for a study of CD8 T cells in Susac syndrome. Turning to the study itself: There were about 6 sequenced Susac syndrome patients with active disease and about 8 in remission.

The CDR3 covers 14 residues. Germline assignment: CDR1 LGHNA and CDR2 YNFKEQ. J lost 5 bases, V lost 3 bases, and 4 bases had no gene match. Random-hexamer reverse transcription was applied to about 0.45 to 1 ug RNA. TCR beta CDR3 was amplified by immunoSEQ covering 54 Vbeta and 13 Jbeta. TCRdb re-derived calls from the immunoSEQ multiplex PCR reads in MiXCR, one entry per CDR3 protein. Of approximately 74,000 distinct CDR3 sequences in the sample, about 93% were seen once. The sequencing input was CD4+ T cells from PBMCs. The clonotype comes from a human donor with Susac syndrome. V is TRBV4-2 and J is TRBJ2-5, with 9 bases fitting TRBD1. CDR3 nucleotides: TGTGCCAGCAGCCACGGGACAGGGCGGGAGACCCAGTACTTC. Its protein product is CASSHGTGRETQYF.